This T cell receptor beta chain was retrieved from a study of vaccination and CD4 T cells after COVID-19 (dated by TCRdb to the early 2020s). With respect to the entire study: Convalescent patients had a positive SARS-CoV-2 result on nasal swab PCR, and of these patients, several had mild disease and one had severe disease. The convalescent cohort comprised six males and four females, including two Hispanic individuals, seven Caucasians, two Asians and one multiracial person. Participants received two doses of either the Pfizer-BioNTech BNT162b2 vaccine (n=8) or the Moderna mRNA-1273 vaccine (n=2). Post-COVID blood samples from convalescent patients were collected a median of approximately 93 days after diagnosis, with a range of 35 to 161 days. The time from the second vaccine dose to post-vaccine blood sampling had a median of roughly 77 days and ranged from about 14 to 250 days. For stimulating the cultures, overlapping spike peptide pools were used, derived from SARS-CoV-2 as well as from the common cold coronaviruses HCoV-NL63, HCoV-OC43 and HCoV-229E. In control cultures, a CEFX viral epitope pool was used as positive control, an HIV-1 Nef peptide pool was used as negative control, or no peptide was added. In roughly 11 COVID-19 convalescent patients and several infection-naive healthy vaccine recipients, the spike-specific CD4+ TCR repertoire before mRNA vaccination was compared with the repertoire after mRNA vaccination. Overall study outcomes, separate from this receptor: Although the median number of SARS-CoV-2-reactive clonotypes went up from some 23 after infection to some 37 after vaccination, the increase was not significant. Only a relatively small number of convalescent patients were included in the study, and early timepoints following natural infection were not analyzed. In convalescent patients, a median around 86% of post-vaccine SARS-CoV-2-reactive clones were detected only after vaccination, suggesting vaccine-specific priming. In convalescent patients, nearly all vaccine-specific clones (304 of 307) were found to be mono-reactive for SARS-CoV-2 spike rather than cross-reactive with common cold coronaviruses.

The library relied on PCR. DNA from cultured CD4+ T cells was subjected to TCR sequencing with the Oncomine TCR Beta short-read assay at the Johns Hopkins FTIC core. The QIAamp micro DNA kit was used to extract genomic DNA from the cultured CD4+ T cells. Oncomine TCR Beta libraries from cultured CD4+ T cells were pooled with unique dual indexes and sequenced on an Illumina iSeq 100. The authors' pipeline ran thus. Non-productive sequences were filtered out, and CDR3s that did not start with C, did not end with F or W, or were shorter than 7 amino acids were discarded. Antigen-specific clonotypes were identified using the MANAFEST web application through comparison of peptide-stimulated wells with reference and other culture wells. An FDR below 0.05, an odds ratio above 5, and a productive frequency above 0.1% in at least two of three replicate wells were required for clones to be considered positive. A clonotype was classed as cross-reactive if the clonotype showed significant expansion both in SARS-CoV-2 spike wells and in at least one common cold coronavirus spike condition. Levenshtein distances (stringdist) and unrooted phylogenetic trees (ape) in R version 3.6.1 were used to assess CDR3 homology. TCRdb's own reprocessing of the public reads used fastp at Q25 and MiXCR and kept productive beta chains. A single entry per CDR3 protein holds the most common genes and DNA from its merged rows. These V and J calls originate from TCRdb's pipeline instead of the authors' own analysis. The sample yields 20,000 or so distinct CDR3 sequences; around a quarter were counted once. The top ten clones comprise roughly a tenth of the sample.

The treatment or condition label on this specimen signifies: approximately nine-day PBMC culture with coronavirus spike peptide pools or control peptides (ViraFEST assay). The ViraFEST assay was used in the study, in which antigen-specific T cells were expanded with peptide pools and expanded clonotypes were subsequently identified by TCR sequencing. Positive SARS-CoV-2 PCR tests in the convalescent patients dated from March to December 2020, before Alpha, Beta and Delta variants emerged in the United States. Around 2 million PBMCs per well were cultured in IMDM with roughly 5.2% human AB serum and roughly 9.3 IU/ml IL-2, plus 10 ug/ml peptide pools. Half of the culture medium was replaced with fresh IL-2-containing medium on days 3 and 7. After 10 to 11 days of culture, CD4+ T cells were isolated by negative selection with the EasySep CD4+ T cell isolation kit. PBMCs were separated from whole blood using Ficoll-Paque Plus gradient centrifugation and then either used fresh or cryopreserved at -140C. In general, triplicate wells were set up for every culture condition.

The germline V gene provides CDR1 KGHSY and CDR2 FQNENV. V is pruned by 0 bases and J by 2 bases, leaving 7 bases of the junction without a gene match. The CDR3 goes from the cysteine to the phenylalanine over 16 residues. Just CDR3 DNA is preserved here, 48 bases in frame from base 1. Of note for this clonotype: The clone's antigen remains unknown. No much larger clone exists at a distance of one base, and base qualities are not known.

The sequenced sample was cultured CD4+ T cells from blood. This receptor was obtained from a human donor with COVID-19. Rearrangement joined TRBV16 to TRBJ2-7, with 7 bases matching TRBD2. The CDR3 here reads CASSQSGGQGAYEQYF. The DNA sequence is as follows: TGTGCCAGCAGCCAATCGGGAGGGCAGGGAGCCTACGAGCAGTACTTC.